Shown below are 27 T cell receptor beta chains from a single sample sequenced in a study of T cells in tuberculosis. Produced via immunoSEQ multiplex PCR; TCRdb's table is partial and in-frame only. Of approximately 30,000 clones detected, just over 90% appear once; the ten largest clones hold roughly 2%. The specimen sequenced was PBMCs. These receptors all come from a donor between 10 and 35 years old with latent tuberculosis or without tuberculosis infection.

The rearrangement uses TRBV28 and TRBJ2-3, with TRBD2 identical over 15 bases. V shed 3 bases, J shed 4 bases, and the junction held 2 bases outside the gene matches. CDR3 length: 16 residues. The germline gives CDR1 MDHEN, CDR2 SYDVKM. CDR3 region: CASSLGLAGGPDTQYF. The CDR3 nucleotides read TGTGCCAGCAGTTTGGGACTAGCGGGGGGCCCAGATACGCAGTATTTT.

In its sample, this clone was seen a few times. The chain has TRBV18 and TRBJ1-6; TRBD1 matches 8 bases. The V gene's germline CDR1 is KGHSH and CDR2 LQKENI. The CDR3 spans 15 residues. J was trimmed by 6 bases and V by 3 bases; bases with no gene match: 4. CDR3 protein: CASSPQGATNSPLHF. As DNA, the CDR3 is TGTGCCAGCTCACCCCAGGGGGCCACTAATTCACCCCTCCACTTT.

The chain joins TRBV6-1 to TRBJ2-1, with 8 bases aligning to TRBD2. Germline V gene sequence: CDR1 MNHNS, CDR2 SASEGT. The CDR3 extends over 14 amino acids. The junction had 5 bases not matched to a gene; V was cut back by 2 bases and J by 8 bases. In DNA form, the CDR3 reads TGTGCCAGCAGTGAATTACGGGGGGGCGATGAGCAGTTCTTC. Translating gives CASSELRGGDEQFF.

V is TRBV5-6 and J is TRBJ1-6; 8 bases match TRBD1. This CDR3 has 15 amino acids. V shed 4 bases, J shed 9 bases, and the junction held 9 bases outside the gene matches. Germline-derived CDR1 and CDR2 are SGHDT and YYEEEE. CDR3 in amino acids: CASSAAGGWSSPLHF. The CDR3 region has the DNA TGTGCCAGCAGCGCGGCAGGGGGCTGGAGTTCACCCCTCCACTTT.

The CDR3 nucleotides are TGCGCCAGCAGTGAGTCGCCCGGGAGTACCTACGAGCAGTACTTC. Protein product: CASSESPGSTYEQYF. V and J are TRBV10-2 and TRBJ2-7, with a weak D call TRBD2 (6 bases). Trimming took off 0 bases at V and 2 bases at J, with 11 bases between the two ends. CDR1 is WSHSY and CDR2 is SAAADI in the germline V gene. The CDR3 covers 15 residues.

The rearrangement uses TRBV4-3 and TRBJ2-1; TRBD2 agrees at 11 bases. The CDR3 length is 16 residues. Germline V gene sequence: CDR1 LGHNA, CDR2 YSLEER. J was trimmed by 8 bases and V by 1 base; bases with no gene match: 7. CDR3 residues: CASSQVDSGGAYEQFF. The CDR3 coding sequence is TGCGCCAGCAGCCAAGTGGATAGCGGGGGGGCGTATGAGCAGTTCTTC.

The chain uses TRBV10-3 and TRBJ1-5, with no clear D. CDR1 is ENHRY and CDR2 is SYGVKD in the germline V gene. V gave up 3 bases and J gave up 7 bases, with 13 bases separating them. The CDR3 has 14 amino acids. The CDR3 spells CAISEGRGGQPQHF. The CDR3 region has the DNA TGTGCCATCAGTGAAGGGCGGGGAGGGCAGCCCCAGCATTTT.

The chain has TRBV7-3 and TRBJ2-2; 10 bases agree with TRBD1. Germline trimming cut 3 bases from V and 4 bases from J; bases unmatched to any gene: 23. The V gene's germline CDR1 is SGHTA and CDR2 FQGTGA. The CDR3 is made up of 22 amino acids. The CDR3 is CASSLPPPGQGSLEGPTGELFF. CDR3 DNA sequence: TGTGCCAGCAGCTTGCCCCCCCCGGGACAGGGGAGTTTGGAGGGACCCACCGGGGAGCTGTTTTTT.

Only one count was recorded for this clone. V gene TRBV28 combines with J gene TRBJ1-1; D perhaps matches TRBD1 (5 bases). CDR3 size: 14 residues. The germline V and J ends were trimmed by 7 bases and 0 bases, with 12 bases remaining between them. Germline values: CDR1 MDHEN, CDR2 SYDVKM. DNA for the CDR3: TGTGCCAGCACCCTACAGGCTATGAACACTGAAGCTTTCTTT. Its translation is CASTLQAMNTEAFF.

In this sample, this clone turned up once. V gene TRBV7-9 combines with J gene TRBJ1-1; 7 nucleotides agree with TRBD1. The junction had 9 bases not matched to a gene; V was cut back by 2 bases and J by 6 bases. CDR3 length equals 15 residues. Germline V gene data show CDR1 as SEHNR and CDR2 as FQNEAQ (reference sequence). CDR3 nucleotides: TGTGCCAGCAGCTTAACCGACAGGGATTCGGCTGAAGCTTTCTTT. It codes for CASSLTDRDSAEAFF.

This chain uses TRBV10-3 with TRBJ1-2; 11 nucleotides match TRBD1. This CDR3 region has 14 residues. The trim removed 7 bases at V and 7 bases at J, leaving 8 bases unmatched. Per the germline V gene, CDR1 is ENHRY and CDR2 is SYGVKD. The CDR3 nucleotides read TGTGCCATCACCCTGGACAGGGGGCGATCTGGCTACACCTTC. Translating gives CAITLDRGRSGYTF.

J is TRBJ1-1 and V is TRBV19, with D possibly matching TRBD1 (6 bases). Germline CDR1 and CDR2: LNHDA and SQIVND (reference sequence). The V gene lost 0 bases and the J gene lost 3 bases, with 11 bases spanning the gap. The CDR3 runs 15 residues. The CDR3 DNA follows: TGTGCCAGTAGTATAGATCCGAACAGGGACACTGAAGCTTTCTTT. This sequence encodes CASSIDPNRDTEAFF.

The chain uses TRBV28 and TRBJ2-7; 9 bases fit TRBD1. The germline gives CDR1 MDHEN, CDR2 SYDVKM. The CDR3 covers 14 residues. The ends lost 8 bases at V and 6 bases at J; junction bases unmatched: 11. In DNA, the CDR3 is TGTGCCAGCGCGATGGGCCGGACAGGGGCCGAGCAGTACTTC. It codes for CASAMGRTGAEQYF.

This sequence joins TRBV19 and TRBJ1-1; D not resolved. Germline V gives CDR1 LNHDA, CDR2 SQIVND (reference sequence). CDR3 size: 18 residues. V lost 1 base and J lost 3, with 21 bases in between. The CDR3, as DNA: TGTGCCAGTAGTATAGTCGGTCCCCCCGGGCAGGAGGACACTGAAGCTTTCTTT. Its translation: CASSIVGPPGQEDTEAFF.

The CDR3 DNA follows: TGTGCCTGGAGTGAAAGGGGTGGCTACACCTTC. This codes for CAWSERGGYTF. V gene TRBV30 combines with J gene TRBJ1-2, with D possibly matching TRBD1 (5 bases). Germline V lookup: CDR1 GTSNPN, CDR2 SVGIG (reference sequence). This CDR3 is 11 amino acids long. The V and J ends lost 1 base and 7 bases respectively, with 7 bases between them.

This clone was seen just once. This chain joins TRBV19 and TRBJ1-6, with 9 bases matching TRBD1. CDR1 LNHDA and CDR2 SQIVND come from the germline V gene (reference sequence). Unmatched junction bases numbered 5, after V lost 6 bases and J lost 5 bases. The CDR3 runs 15 residues. DNA of the CDR3: TGTGCCAGTAGCCCGACAGGGGGGGATAATTCACCCCTCCACTTT. Its translation is CASSPTGGDNSPLHF.

Here the CDR3 reads CASLGGGPNTEAFF. CDR3 nucleotides: TGTGCCAGTCTGGGGGGGGGCCCAAACACTGAAGCTTTCTTT. The rearrangement links TRBV6-1 to TRBJ1-1, with D possibly being TRBD1 (6 bases). The CDR3 contains 14 residues. Germline V lookup: CDR1 MNHNS, CDR2 SASEGT. Between the trimmed V and J ends, which lost 9 bases and 2 bases, there was a span of 16 bases.

V usage is TRBV2 and J usage is TRBJ1-5; no reliable D call. Germline V gene sequence: CDR1 SNHLY, CDR2 FYNNEI. The ends were cut back, 3 bases at V and 7 bases at J, with 7 bases in the middle. This CDR3 comprises 12 residues. CDR3 nucleotides: TGTGCCAGCAGTGAGGAGGTCCAGCCCCAGCATTTT. Its translation: CASSEEVQPQHF.

The rearrangement links TRBV5-1 to TRBJ2-7; 9 bases map to TRBD1. The CDR3 extends over 14 amino acids. V shed 4 bases, J shed 7 bases, and the junction held 9 bases outside the gene matches. Germline V CDR1 and CDR2: SGHRS, YFSETQ. CDR3 DNA: TGCGCCAGCAGCCTAACCGGGACAGGGATTGAGCAGTACTTC. It codes for CASSLTGTGIEQYF. Full variable domain (missing parts from reference TRBV5-1 and TRBJ2-7): KAGVTQTPRYLIKTRGQQVTLSCSPISGHRSVSWYQQTPGQGLQFLFEYFSETQRNKGNFPGRFSGRQFSNSRSEMNVSTLELGDSALYLCASSLTGTGIEQYFGPGTRLTVT.

This sequence joins TRBV29-1 and TRBJ2-5; TRBD1 matches at 7 bases. Losses at the gene ends were 7 bases for V and 4 bases for J; bases not matched to a gene: 12. This CDR3 comprises 14 residues. Germline CDR1 is SQVTM and CDR2 is ANQGSEA. The CDR3 spells CSAESRGTGETQYF. The CDR3 DNA is TGCAGCGCTGAGTCCAGGGGGACGGGAGAGACCCAGTACTTC.

V is TRBV5-1 and J is TRBJ1-1; 7 positions agree with TRBD1. The V and J ends lost 1 base and 7 bases, in that order; junction bases with no gene match: 7. There are 14 residues in the CDR3. Germline V CDR1 and CDR2: SGHRS, YFSETQ. CDR3 region: CASSLPAGGSEAFF. CDR3 in DNA: TGCGCCAGCAGCTTGCCGGCAGGGGGGAGTGAAGCTTTCTTT.

CDR3 in amino acids: CASKEGTVNTGELFF. The CDR3 nucleotides are TGTGCCAGTAAAGAGGGAACAGTTAACACCGGGGAGCTGTTTTTT. The V gene is TRBV19, the J gene TRBJ2-2; TRBD2 might be the D (5 bases). V gave up 7 bases and J gave up 2 bases, with 14 bases separating them. CDR1 is LNHDA, CDR2 SQIVND, per germline (reference sequence). The CDR3 covers 15 residues.

V usage is TRBV11-2 and J usage is TRBJ2-4, with D tentatively TRBD2 (5 bases). V lost 7 bases and J lost 8, with 15 bases in between. Per germline, CDR1 SGHAT and CDR2 FQNNGV. This CDR3 is 13 amino acids long. The CDR3 here is CASTLDLGDIQYF. CDR3 DNA: TGTGCCAGCACCCTTGATCTGGGAGACATTCAGTACTTC.

This chain uses TRBV6-4 with TRBJ2-2; 10 positions match TRBD2. The CDR3 runs 18 residues. The germline V gene encodes CDR1 MRHNA and CDR2 SNTAGT. After removal of 3 bases from V and 1 base from J, the junction contained 8 bases not matched to a gene. CDR3 protein: CASSEPYLAGVNTGELFF. The CDR3 DNA sequence: TGTGCCAGCAGTGAGCCCTATCTAGCGGGAGTGAACACCGGGGAGCTGTTTTTT.

This sequence joins TRBV27 and TRBJ2-7; 8 positions match TRBD1. CDR3 length equals 15 residues. CDR1 and CDR2 from the germline V gene are MNHEY and SMNVEV (reference sequence). Losses at the gene ends were 4 bases for V and 3 bases for J; bases not matched to a gene: 8. CDR3 bases: TGTGCCAGCAGTTGGGGGACAGGTAGCGGCTACGAGCAGTACTTC. Amino acids: CASSWGTGSGYEQYF.

This chain uses TRBV2 with TRBJ2-3; 8 bases align to TRBD2. The germline V gene has CDR1 SNHLY and CDR2 FYNNEI. The CDR3 runs 15 residues. After removal of 10 bases from V and 4 bases from J, the junction contained 13 bases not matched to a gene. Here the CDR3 DNA reads TGTGCCACTCAGACGACTAGCGTGGGGTCAGATACGCAGTATTTT. Protein sequence: CATQTTSVGSDTQYF.

V usage is TRBV19 and J usage is TRBJ2-5; a weak D match, TRBD2 (6 bases). There are 14 residues in the CDR3. V gave up 3 bases and J gave up 5 bases, with 13 bases separating them. The germline V gene encodes CDR1 LNHDA and CDR2 SQIVND (reference sequence). The CDR3 coding sequence is TGTGCCAGTAGTATGGGGAGGTCCGGGGAGACCCAGTACTTC. It is translated as CASSMGRSGETQYF.